Below are 13 T cell receptor beta chains sequenced from a single sample in a study of T cell responses to AZD1222 COVID-19 vaccine (dated by TCRdb to the early 2020s). The library was generated by the immunoSEQ multiplex PCR assay. What TCRdb holds here is the immuneACCESS table cut down to in-frame rearrangements. Part of the clones is not present; checked against another copy, under half of the missing clones reflect an unresolved V gene, and the others are unexplained. The sample table holds around 110,000 clones, of which about 85% were seen once. In total, the top ten clones hold about 5% of the sample. The time point label of this sample denotes: about 28 days (+/-7) after the second vaccine dose. Here the sequenced sample was peripheral blood, taken 28 days after the second AZD1222 dose. The source of these receptors is an adult who received the AZD1222 COVID-19 vaccine.

The CDR3 bases are TGTGCCAGCAGCCCGGAAGGCAATCAGCCCCAGCATTTT. Translated: CASSPEGNQPQHF. The chain recombines TRBV11-1 with TRBJ1-5; D not resolved. Germline V gives CDR1 SGHAT, CDR2 FQDESV (reference sequence). V lost 5 bases and J lost 2, with 7 bases in between. The CDR3 runs to 13 residues.

A single count supports this clone. The rearrangement links TRBV3-1 (or the pseudogene TRBV3-2) to TRBJ2-1; TRBD2 agrees at 15 bases. Germline values: CDR1 LGHDT, CDR2 YNNKEL (reference sequence). CDR3 length: 17 residues. The V segment lost 3 bases and the J segment 9 bases; nucleotides outside the gene matches: 9. For the CDR3, the DNA is TGTGCCAGCAGCCACCCAGGACTAGCGGGGGGGCCGGGTGAGCAGTTCTTC. Residues: CASSHPGLAGGPGEQFF.

The chain joins TRBV5-4 to TRBJ1-1, with D perhaps TRBD1 (6 bases). The germline gives CDR1 SGHNT, CDR2 YYREEE (reference sequence). The CDR3 contains 13 residues. V gave up 4 bases and J gave up 10 bases, with 17 bases separating them. The DNA of the CDR3 is TGTGCCAGCAGCGAGCGGGACAAGATGTTAGCTTTCTTT. Translation: CASSERDKMLAFF.

The chain combines TRBV10-1 with TRBJ2-7; TRBD1 aligns across 10 bases. Germline V lookup: CDR1 WNHNN, CDR2 SYGVQD (reference sequence). The CDR3 consists of 15 residues. The junction had 8 bases not matched to a gene; V was cut back by 5 bases and J by 4 bases. In DNA, the CDR3 is TGCGCCAGCAGTTTCCGGGACAGGGGTAAATACGAGCAGTACTTC. This translates into CASSFRDRGKYEQYF.

This rearrangement joins TRBV27 to TRBJ2-7; a weak D match, TRBD2 (6 bases). Trimming removed 5 bases from V and 4 bases from J, with 12 bases in between. CDR1 and CDR2 (germline): MNHEY, SMNVEV (reference sequence). The CDR3 length is 13 residues. Written as DNA, the CDR3 is TGTGCCAGCAGTCGGGCAGGGAGGTACGAGCAGTACTTC. Translating gives CASSRAGRYEQYF.

This clone appeared a few times. The gene calls are TRBV6-5 and TRBJ1-4; no clear D. Germline CDR1 MNHEY, CDR2 SVGAGI. The CDR3 length is 14 residues. Trimming removed 6 bases at V and 0 bases at J, with 8 bases between. The CDR3, as DNA: TGTGCCAGCAGGGGCCTCGCAACTAATGAAAAACTGTTTTTT. Translated: CASRGLATNEKLFF.

The V and J genes are TRBV5-1 and TRBJ2-7; D is unresolved. The CDR3 is 13 amino acids. Trimming cost V 1 base and J 3 bases, with 8 bases left between them. Germline CDR1 reads SGHRS; CDR2 reads YFSETQ. CDR3 loop: CASSLSRFYEQYF. The CDR3 DNA reads TGCGCCAGCAGCTTGTCACGGTTCTACGAGCAGTACTTC.

V and J are TRBV5-4 and TRBJ2-5; 9 bases align to TRBD1. The CDR3 is made up of 15 amino acids. The V gene's germline CDR1 is SGHNT and CDR2 YYREEE (reference sequence). J gave up 3 bases and V 4 bases, and 7 bases lay outside the gene matches. This CDR3 reads CASSGDRAEEETQYF. In DNA form, the CDR3 reads TGTGCCAGCAGCGGGGACAGGGCGGAGGAAGAGACCCAGTACTTC.

The rearrangement joins TRBV28 to TRBJ1-5, with 9 positions matching TRBD1. Germline V lookup: CDR1 MDHEN, CDR2 SYDVKM. The CDR3 has 17 residues. Losses at the gene ends were 4 bases for V and 1 base for J; bases not matched to a gene: 8. The CDR3 region has the DNA TGTGCCAGCAGTTCCCCTGGGGGGACAGGGAGCAATCAGCCCCAGCATTTT. It yields the protein CASSSPGGTGSNQPQHF.

The chain couples TRBV10-3 to TRBJ2-5, with 10 bases identical to TRBD1. Germline loops: CDR1 ENHRY, CDR2 SYGVKD. This CDR3 is 17 amino acids long. J gave up 1 base and V 6 bases, and 11 bases lay outside the gene matches. The CDR3 sequence: CAIRRDTGTGAQETQYF. As DNA, the CDR3 is TGTGCCATCAGGAGAGATACCGGGACAGGGGCCCAAGAGACCCAGTACTTC.

The rearrangement links TRBV4-3 to TRBJ1-2; TRBD1 is a possible D gene (5 bases). Looked up from germline, CDR1 is LGHNA and CDR2 is YSLEER. The CDR3 runs to 15 residues. Trimming removed 0 bases from V and 4 bases from J, with 12 bases in between. The CDR3 nucleotides are TGCGCCAGCAGCCAAGAGCCTGGGGGTTTCTATGGCTACACCTTC. Encoded protein: CASSQEPGGFYGYTF.

This chain connects TRBV28 to TRBJ1-6, with 9 bases identical to TRBD1. The germline V gene encodes CDR1 MDHEN and CDR2 SYDVKM. V lost 5 bases and J lost 6; bases outside the gene matches: 5. CDR3 length equals 15 residues. The DNA for the CDR3 is TGTGCCAGCAGTGGCCGGACAGGGGCTAATTCACCCCTCCACTTT. Translated: CASSGRTGANSPLHF.

The chain combines TRBV5-8 with TRBJ2-1, with D hard to call. The germline gives CDR1 SGHTS, CDR2 YDEGEE. The CDR3 runs to 14 residues. V lost 4 bases to trimming and J lost 4 bases, with 12 bases between them. The CDR3 DNA reads TGTGCCAGCAGCCCGCGCGGCAGGTACAATGAGCAGTTCTTC. Its translation: CASSPRGRYNEQFF.